This T cell receptor beta chain was documented in a study of cytotoxic CD8 clonotypes in ibrutinib-treated CLL. To note about this clone: Its specificity is unknown.

Repertoires were generated with immunoSEQ multiplex PCR, while TCRdb's copy carries only in-frame clones and drops some. This table has 250,000 to 350,000 clones, approximately 79% appearing once. V trimming: 6 bases; J trimming: 0 bases; junction bases outside the gene matches: 9. The CDR3 spans 16 residues. CDR1 SGHRS and CDR2 YFSETQ come from the germline V gene. Study-wide results and caveats: Public clonotypes, rarely seen, contracted or held steady on treatment.

The input for sequencing was PBMCs, taken at disease progression, from a patient treated with ibrutinib. This clonotype was sampled from a human donor with chronic lymphocytic leukemia. This chain uses TRBV5-1 with TRBJ2-4; 7 bases are shared with TRBD1. The CDR3 loop reads CASTFRGPGAKNIQYF. CDR3 sequence (DNA): TGCGCCAGCACATTTAGGGGGCCAGGAGCCAAAAACATTCAGTACTTC.